This T cell receptor (beta chain) originates from a study of cytomegalovirus exposure and HLA in healthy donors. Points from the study as a whole: Presence/absence analyses treated sequencing depth as roughly uniform across donors.

The CDR3 is 15 amino acids. V lost 1 base and J lost 0; bases outside the gene matches: 3. In germline, CDR1 is SGDLS, CDR2 YYNGEE. Those who donated were healthy bone marrow donors. With respect to this clone: What it binds is unknown.

Use of 60 Vbeta and 13 Jbeta primers characterized the PCR. Sequenced by immunoSEQ multiplex PCR; TCRdb stores in-frame clones only, minus some. The sample includes tens of thousands of clones, roughly 80% of them seen just once. This sequence joins TRBV9 and TRBJ1-1; TRBD1 matches at 7 bases. The TCR was taken from a man aged 40-50 years in good health and CMV-seronegative. Sequences were obtained from PBMCs. The CDR3 region is CASSVKGALNTEAFF. CDR3 nucleotide sequence: TGTGCCAGCAGCGTAAAGGGGGCGTTGAACACTGAAGCTTTCTTT.